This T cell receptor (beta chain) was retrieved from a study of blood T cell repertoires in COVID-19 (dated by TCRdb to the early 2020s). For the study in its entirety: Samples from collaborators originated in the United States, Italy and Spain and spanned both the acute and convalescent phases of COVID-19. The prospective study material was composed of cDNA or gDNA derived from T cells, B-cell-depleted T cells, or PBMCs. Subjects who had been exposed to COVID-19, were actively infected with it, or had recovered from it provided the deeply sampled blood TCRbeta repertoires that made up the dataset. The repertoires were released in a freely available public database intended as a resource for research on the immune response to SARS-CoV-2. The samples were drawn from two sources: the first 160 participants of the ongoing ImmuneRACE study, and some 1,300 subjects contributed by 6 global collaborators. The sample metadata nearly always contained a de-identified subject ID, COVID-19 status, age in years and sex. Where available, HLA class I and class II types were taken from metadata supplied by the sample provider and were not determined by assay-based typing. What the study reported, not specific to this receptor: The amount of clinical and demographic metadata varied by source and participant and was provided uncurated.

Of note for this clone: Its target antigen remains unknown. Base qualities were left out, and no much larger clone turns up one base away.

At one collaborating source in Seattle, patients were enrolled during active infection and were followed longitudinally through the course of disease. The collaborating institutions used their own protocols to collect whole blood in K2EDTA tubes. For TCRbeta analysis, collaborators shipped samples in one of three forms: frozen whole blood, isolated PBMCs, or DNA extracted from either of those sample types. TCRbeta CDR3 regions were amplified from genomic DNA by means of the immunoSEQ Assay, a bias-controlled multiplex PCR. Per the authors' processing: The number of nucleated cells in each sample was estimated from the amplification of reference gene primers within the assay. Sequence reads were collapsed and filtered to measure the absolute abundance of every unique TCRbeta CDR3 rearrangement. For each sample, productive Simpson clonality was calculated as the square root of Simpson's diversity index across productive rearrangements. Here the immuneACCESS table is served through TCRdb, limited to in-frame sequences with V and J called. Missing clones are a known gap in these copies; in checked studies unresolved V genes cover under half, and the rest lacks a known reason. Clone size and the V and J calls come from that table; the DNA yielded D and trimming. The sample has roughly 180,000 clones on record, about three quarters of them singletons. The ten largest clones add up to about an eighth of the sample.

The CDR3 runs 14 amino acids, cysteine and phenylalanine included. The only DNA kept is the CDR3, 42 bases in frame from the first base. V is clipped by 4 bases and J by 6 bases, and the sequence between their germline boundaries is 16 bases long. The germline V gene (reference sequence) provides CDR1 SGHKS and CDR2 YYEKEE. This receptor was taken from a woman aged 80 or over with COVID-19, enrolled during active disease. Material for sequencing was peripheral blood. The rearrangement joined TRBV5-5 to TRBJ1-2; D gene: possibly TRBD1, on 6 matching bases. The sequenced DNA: TGTGCCAGCAGCCAAACAGGGCTCGCCGATGGCTACACCTTC. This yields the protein CASSQTGLADGYTF.